The 14 T cell receptor beta chains in this list originate from one sample, sequenced in a study of blood T cell repertoires in COVID-19. The method was immunoSEQ multiplex PCR; TCRdb's version includes in-frame clones alone and lacks a portion of them. The table has over 400,000 clones, about 88% seen once. The sample comprised PBMCs or T cells enriched from blood (not recorded which). All receptors derive from a woman aged 55-69 years who had recovered from COVID-19.

This chain joins TRBV6-5 and TRBJ2-3; 7 nucleotides agree with TRBD1. This CDR3 contains 14 residues. Trimming removed 3 bases from V and 6 bases from J; junction bases left unmatched: 6. Germline assignment: CDR1 MNHEY and CDR2 SVGAGI. The CDR3 DNA follows: TGTGCCAGCAGTTATACAGGGGTAGCGGATACGCAGTATTTT. Translating it yields CASSYTGVADTQYF.

The rearrangement joins TRBV19 to TRBJ1-4; TRBD1 aligns across 8 bases. Germline V gene lookup returns CDR1 LNHDA and CDR2 SQIVND (reference sequence). V was pared by 5 bases and J by 8 bases, with 4 bases of the junction left unmatched. This CDR3 region has 13 residues. For the CDR3, the DNA is TGTGCCAGTAGTTGGGACAGGACGGAAAAACTGTTTTTT. It is translated as CASSWDRTEKLFF.

The gene calls are TRBV12-5 and TRBJ1-2; D uncertain. Looked up from germline, CDR1 is LGHNT and CDR2 is FRNRAP. The CDR3 runs 13 residues. Trimming shortened V by 11 bases and J by 8 bases, and 21 bases separated the two germline ends. The DNA of the CDR3 is TGTGCTTCACTCAGGTTTCAAAACCAGGGCTACACCTTC. Amino acids: CASLRFQNQGYTF.

V gene TRBV3-1 (or the pseudogene TRBV3-2) combines with J gene TRBJ2-1; D is possibly TRBD2 (5 bases). Trimming stripped 2 bases from V and 5 bases from J, with 7 bases between. The CDR3 loop spans 13 amino acids. From germline, CDR1 is LGHDT and CDR2 YNNKEL (reference sequence). The DNA of the CDR3 is TGTGCCAGCAGCCAACTAGCCGACAATGAGCAGTTCTTC. This sequence encodes CASSQLADNEQFF.

J is TRBJ1-1 and V is TRBV11-2; D not resolved. In germline, CDR1 is SGHAT, CDR2 FQNNGV. CDR3 length: 13 residues. V was clipped by 5 bases and J by 5 bases, with 12 bases between them. In nucleotides, the CDR3 is TGTGCCAGCAGCCCAGACATGGCTACTGAAGCTTTCTTT. This gives the protein CASSPDMATEAFF.

The J gene is TRBJ2-2, the V gene TRBV18; 7 bases fit TRBD1. With V trimmed by 1 base and J by 0 bases, 5 bases remained unmatched. The germline V gene encodes CDR1 KGHSH and CDR2 LQKENI. The CDR3 covers 17 residues. The CDR3 DNA follows: TGTGCCAGCTCACCACAAAACAGGGGATCGAACACCGGGGAGCTGTTTTTT. Encoded protein: CASSPQNRGSNTGELFF.

The chain joins TRBV5-1 to TRBJ2-1, with TRBD2 matching 10 bases. J lost 5 bases, V lost 4 bases, and 6 bases had no gene match. The CDR3 consists of 15 residues. The germline V gene has CDR1 SGHRS and CDR2 YFSETQ. The CDR3 is CASSAGTSANNEQFF. The DNA for the CDR3 is TGCGCCAGCAGCGCGGGGACTAGCGCCAACAATGAGCAGTTCTTC.

This rearrangement joins TRBV5-1 to TRBJ2-6; maybe TRBD1 (6 bases). Per germline, CDR1 SGHRS and CDR2 YFSETQ. V was shortened by 5 bases and J by 1 base, with 16 bases between the two germline ends. This CDR3 is built from 17 residues. In nucleotides, the CDR3 is TGCGCCAGCAGGACGGGACACTCAAAGTCTGGGGCCAACGTCCTGACTTTC. Protein product: CASRTGHSKSGANVLTF. The whole variable domain, filled in from reference TRBV5-1 and TRBJ2-6, reads KAGVTQTPRYLIKTRGQQVTLSCSPISGHRSVSWYQQTPGQGLQFLFEYFSETQRNKGNFPGRFSGRQFSNSRSEMNVSTLELGDSALYLCASRTGHSKSGANVLTFGAGSRLTVL.

The chain carries TRBV7-9 and TRBJ1-3, with a tentative D call TRBD1 (5 bases). The ends were cut back, 4 bases at V and 1 base at J, with 14 bases in the middle. Germline-derived CDR1 and CDR2 are SEHNR and FQNEAQ (reference sequence). This CDR3 is 16 amino acids long. CDR3 bases: TGTGCCAGCAGCTCCCTGTGGGGCGAGTCTGGAAACACCATATATTTT. This translates into CASSSLWGESGNTIYF.

This chain joins TRBV11-2 and TRBJ2-7; perhaps TRBD2 as D (7 bases). CDR3 length equals 15 residues. CDR1 is SGHAT, CDR2 FQNNGV, per germline. Trimming removed 2 bases from V and 4 bases from J, with 15 bases in between. This CDR3 is CASSLIGGGQYEQYF. For the CDR3, the DNA is TGTGCCAGCAGCTTAATTGGGGGGGGCCAGTACGAGCAGTACTTC.

The V and J genes are TRBV12-3 or TRBV12-4 and TRBJ1-2; a possible D gene is TRBD1 (6 bases). Trimming removed 2 bases at V and 8 bases at J, with 12 bases between. This CDR3 has 13 amino acids. CDR3 region: CASSLWQGWGYTF. The CDR3 nucleotides read TGTGCCAGCAGTTTATGGCAGGGGTGGGGCTACACCTTC.

CDR3 loop: CASSWATAYNSPLHF. The CDR3 region has the DNA TGTGCCAGCAGTTGGGCAACGGCCTATAATTCACCCCTCCACTTT. The rearrangement uses TRBV28 and TRBJ1-6; D unclear. The ends were cut back, 4 bases at V and 2 bases at J, with 9 bases in the middle. The germline CDR1 and CDR2 sequences are MDHEN and SYDVKM. This CDR3 is 15 amino acids long.

V and J are TRBV6-5 and TRBJ2-1; 10 bases line up with TRBD2. Germline loops: CDR1 MNHEY, CDR2 SVGAGI. The CDR3 runs to 15 residues. The trim removed 5 bases at V and 4 bases at J, leaving 5 bases unmatched. DNA of the CDR3: TGTGCCAGCAGTAGAGCGGGGGGGCTATACAATGAGCAGTTCTTC. Protein sequence: CASSRAGGLYNEQFF.

V is TRBV6-5 and J is TRBJ2-3, with D maybe TRBD2 (6 bases). The germline CDR1 and CDR2 sequences are MNHEY and SVGAGI. The ends were cut back, 2 bases at V and 2 bases at J, with 8 bases in the middle. The CDR3 loop spans 14 amino acids. CDR3 in DNA: TGTGCCAGCAGTTACCGGGGGTTCACAGATACGCAGTATTTT. Its protein product is CASSYRGFTDTQYF.